The 14 T cell receptor beta chains reported below all come from one sample, sequenced in a study of CD8+CD57+ T cells in acquired aplastic anemia (dated by TCRdb to 2016 to 2019). These reads were obtained on an Illumina HiSeq 2000. Profiling of TCR beta VDJ combinations and CDR3 sequences used genomic DNA as the template. Using fastp trimming at Q25 and MiXCR clonotype assembly, TCRdb reanalyzed the public sequencing data and kept in-frame beta chains. Rows are unified per CDR3 protein, each entry keeping the most common DNA and genes. This sample has a few hundred thousand distinct CDR3 sequences in its table, and roughly 53% of those were observed once. The top ten clonotypes cover 15% to 20% of the sample. Expansion of CD8+CD57+ cells had been shown by flow cytometry in the patients chosen for sequencing. Material: sorted CD4+, CD8+, or CD8+CD57+ T cells (not recorded which) from PBMCs. Receptor source: a human donor with aplastic anemia.

This chain joins TRBV10-1 and TRBJ2-2, with no clear D. Between the trimmed V and J ends, which lost 10 bases and 7 bases, there was a span of 22 bases. The CDR3 is 15 residues long. From germline, CDR1 is WNHNN and CDR2 SYGVQD (reference sequence). The CDR3 here is CAIVYGGDSVGELFF. CDR3 coding DNA: TGCGCCATAGTATACGGCGGAGATTCGGTCGGGGAGCTGTTTTTT.

This clonotype was detected ten times or more. The chain combines TRBV6-5 with TRBJ1-3; 7 positions agree with TRBD1. V dropped 8 bases and J dropped 0; count of bases not matched to a gene: 13. The germline V gene encodes CDR1 MNHEY and CDR2 SVGAGI. There are 17 residues in the CDR3. CDR3 in amino acids: CASRDTGQATSGNTIYF. In nucleotides, the CDR3 is TGTGCCAGCCGGGACACAGGACAGGCAACCTCTGGAAACACCATATATTTT.

This clonotype was picked up many times. The V gene is TRBV5-5, the J gene TRBJ2-5; D unclear. The germline V and J ends were trimmed by 3 bases and 5 bases, with 11 bases remaining between them. Germline V gives CDR1 SGHKS, CDR2 YYEKEE (reference sequence). This CDR3 has 13 amino acids. The CDR3 region is CASSSWGWETQYF. In nucleotides, the CDR3 is TGTGCCAGCAGCTCCTGGGGTTGGGAGACCCAGTACTTC.

The CDR3 sequence: CASSEIRRRFF. In DNA, the CDR3 is TGTGCCAGCAGTGAAATCAGGCGTCGGTTCTTC. The gene calls are TRBV2 and TRBJ2-1; D gene uncertain. The CDR3 is 11 residues long. Trimming pared 2 bases from V and 15 bases from J, leaving 11 bases between. CDR1 is SNHLY and CDR2 is FYNNEI in the germline V gene.

V and J are TRBV7-9 and TRBJ2-1; possible D gene TRBD1, 5 bases. This CDR3 has 14 amino acids. The V end lost 2 bases, the J end lost 5 bases, and 10 bases lay between the germline ends. Germline-derived CDR1 and CDR2 are SEHNR and FQNEAQ (reference sequence). The CDR3 DNA reads TGTGCCAGCAGCTTAAGGGGTTTCGACAATGAGCAGTTCTTC. As protein: CASSLRGFDNEQFF.

The V gene is TRBV7-9, the J gene TRBJ2-7; D possibly corresponds to TRBD1 (6 bases). CDR1 and CDR2 from the germline V gene are SEHNR and FQNEAQ (reference sequence). V lost 2 bases, J lost 6 bases, and 17 bases lay in between. The CDR3 is made up of 15 amino acids. The CDR3 loop is CASSLLQGIPTEQYF. The CDR3 nucleotides read TGTGCCAGCAGCTTACTACAGGGCATCCCCACCGAGCAGTACTTC.

This chain joins TRBV7-2 and TRBJ2-3, with D uncertain. Germline V CDR1 and CDR2: SGHTA, FQGNSA. This CDR3 is 15 amino acids long. Trimming stripped 0 bases from V and 5 bases from J, with 12 bases between. DNA for the CDR3: TGTGCCAGCAGCTTAGCATACCGGGCAGGAGATACGCAGTATTTT. Its protein is CASSLAYRAGDTQYF.

The gene calls are TRBV7-3 and TRBJ2-7; 7 bases are shared with TRBD1. The CDR3 runs 15 residues. Germline trimming cut 0 bases from V and 3 bases from J; bases unmatched to any gene: 5. The germline gives CDR1 SGHTA, CDR2 FQGTGA. The CDR3 loop is CASSLTGGSIYEQYF. The CDR3 region has the DNA TGTGCCAGCAGCTTAACAGGGGGCTCCATCTACGAGCAGTACTTC.

The chain joins TRBV2 to TRBJ2-7; 8 nucleotides agree with TRBD2. This CDR3 comprises 15 residues. The junction had 9 bases not matched to a gene; V was cut back by 8 bases and J by 0 bases. Germline V lookup: CDR1 SNHLY, CDR2 FYNNEI. As DNA, the CDR3 is TGTGCCAGCTTAGACCCGGGGGGGAACTCCTACGAGCAGTACTTC. This codes for CASLDPGGNSYEQYF.

The chain uses TRBV7-9 and TRBJ2-7, with 11 nucleotides matching TRBD2. Trimming at V came to 3 bases and at J to 6 bases, leaving 4 bases not matched to a gene. Germline CDR1 and CDR2: SEHNR and FQNEAQ (reference sequence). This CDR3 is 14 amino acids long. The chain's CDR3 is CASSFSGGAGEQYF. CDR3 bases: TGTGCCAGCAGCTTTAGCGGGGGGGCAGGCGAGCAGTACTTC.

This clonotype was recorded at least ten times. The chain employs TRBV7-2 and TRBJ2-6; D uncertain. The germline V and J ends were trimmed by 3 bases and 0 bases, with 3 bases remaining between them. CDR1 SGHTA and CDR2 FQGNSA come from the germline V gene. There are 14 residues in the CDR3. The CDR3 protein is CASSLDSGANVLTF. The CDR3 nucleotides read TGTGCCAGCAGCTTGGACTCTGGGGCCAACGTCCTGACTTTC. Full variable domain (remainder filled in from reference TRBV7-2 and TRBJ2-6): GAGVSQSPSNKVTEKGKDVELRCDPISGHTALYWYRQSLGQGLEFLIYFQGNSAPDKSGLPSDRFSAERTGGSVSTLTIQRTQQEDSAVYLCASSLDSGANVLTFGAGSRLTVL.

Note on this clonotype: The junction and the germline gene differ at one end; a read error may be behind it. V usage is TRBV19 and J usage is TRBJ2-7; D is unclear. Looked up from germline, CDR1 is LNHDA and CDR2 is SQIVND (reference sequence). CDR3 length: 15 residues. The CDR3 protein is CANSIGTANTYEQYF. CDR3 DNA sequence: TGTGCCAATAGTATAGGTACAGCCAACACCTACGAGCAGTACTTC. Supplemented by reference TRBV19 and TRBJ2-7, the full variable domain reads DGGITQSPKYLFRKEGQNVTLSCEQNLNHDAMYWYRQDPGQGLRLIYYSQIVNDFQKGDIAEGYSVSREKKESFPLTVTSAQKNPTAFYLCANSIGTANTYEQYFGPGTRLTVT.

This clonotype was detected ten times or more. This chain connects TRBV6-1 to TRBJ2-1; no firm D call. With 7 bases removed from V and 0 bases from J, the gap between germline ends came to 10 bases. This CDR3 contains 14 residues. Germline V lookup: CDR1 MNHNS, CDR2 SASEGT. CDR3 sequence: CASNPRSSYNEQFF. In nucleotides, the CDR3 is TGTGCCAGCAACCCGCGTAGCTCCTACAATGAGCAGTTCTTC.

This clonotype has just a few counts. Its ends do not fully match the called genes, so a read error is possible. V and J are TRBV6-5 and TRBJ1-2; D remains unclear. Looked up from germline, CDR1 is MNHEY and CDR2 is SVGAGI. The CDR3 loop spans 15 amino acids. This CDR3 reads CVSSYSSQFGNGYTF. The CDR3 DNA reads TGTGTCAGCAGTTACTCGTCACAGTTTGGCAATGGCTACACCTTC.